This TCR beta chain emerged from a study of PD-L1 blockade in urothelial cancer. The wider study: Most patients, about 85% of the roughly 30, were males with bladder-origin cancer. After treatment start, blood was analyzed at 3 weeks (second dose) and at 6 weeks. Findings of the study overall: Expansion of tumor-associated blood clones at 3 weeks was greater in durable-benefit patients.

A remark on this clone: Its target is not known.

The ends lost 4 bases at V and 3 bases at J; junction bases unmatched: 9. Germline V lookup: CDR1 KGHSH, CDR2 LQKENI. The CDR3 runs to 15 residues. Added to each PCR by spiking were synthetic TCR analog templates. Produced via immunoSEQ multiplex PCR; TCRdb's table is partial and in-frame only. The sample carries fewer than 130,000 clones, approximately 85% recorded once. The sequence was collected from a man in his fifties with urothelial cancer. Sequencing used PBMCs, obtained around atezolizumab (anti-PD-L1) treatment. The chain is built from TRBV18 and TRBJ2-7, with TRBD1 identical over 7 bases. The CDR3 region has the DNA TGTGCCAGCTCACTAACCGGGGACAGCAGCTACGAGCAGTACTTC. The encoded protein is CASSLTGDSSYEQYF.